This T cell receptor beta chain was recorded in a study of CD8+ T cells in alopecia areata. Overall study context: Patients received oral tofacitinib, 5 to 10 mg twice daily, for moderate-to-severe alopecia areata. Findings and limits, study-wide: For lesional scalp, especially alopecia totalis/universalis, clonality was higher than in normal scalp.

RNA was extracted and reverse transcribed into cDNA as the sequencing template. Sequenced by immunoSEQ multiplex PCR; TCRdb stores in-frame clones only, minus some. The table records roughly 120,000 clones, approximately 51% of them present only once. Indicated treatment: oral pan-JAK inhibitor, 5-10 mg twice daily. Alopecia areata patients provided lesional scalp punch biopsies and peripheral blood. PBMCs provided sorted CD4+ and CD8+ T cells. Remarks on this clone: Its antigen remains unknown.

V lost 1 base, J lost 1 base, and 8 bases stayed unmatched. The germline V gene encodes CDR1 SGHTA and CDR2 FQGNSA. There are 18 residues in the CDR3. The source was CD4+ T cells sorted from blood, collected at week 24, from a patient treated with tofacitinib. V gene TRBV7-2 combines with J gene TRBJ2-5; 11 bases match TRBD2. The TCR was taken from a human donor with alopecia areata. In DNA form, the CDR3 reads TGTGCCAGCAGCTTAGTGGCTAGCGGGGGGCCGGTCCAAGAGACCCAGTACTTC. It is translated as CASSLVASGGPVQETQYF. The variable domain in full, with the rest retrieved from reference TRBV7-2 and TRBJ2-5, is GAGVSQSPSNKVTEKGKDVELRCDPISGHTALYWYRQSLGQGLEFLIYFQGNSAPDKSGLPSDRFSAERTGGSVSTLTIQRTQQEDSAVYLCASSLVASGGPVQETQYFGPGTRLLVL.